This TCR beta chain was documented in a study of blood T cells in healthy people across ages. There are 17 residues in the CDR3. With V trimmed by 0 bases and J by 10 bases, 14 bases remained unmatched. From germline, CDR1 is SGHDT and CDR2 YYEEEE. The table lists this clonotype with a few counts. A second PCR of roughly 7 to 11 cycles used a sample-barcoded 5' primer and a J-beta primer mix. A single record per CDR3 protein comes from TCRdb applying MiXCR to the 5' RACE reads. The sample has 760,000 or so distinct CDR3 sequences, roughly 25% seen once. The sample also formed part of further work on T cells of mothers and their children. Per that study: In this cohort, donors were three healthy Caucasian mothers plus their six children.

This chain uses TRBV5-6 with TRBJ2-1; 9 positions agree with TRBD2. This receptor was identified in a boy younger than 18 in good health. Sequenced sample: blood. The CDR3 sequence: CASSLGGSGSKRAEQFF. CDR3 DNA sequence: TGTGCCAGCAGCTTGGGGGGTAGCGGGAGCAAAAGAGCCGAGCAGTTCTTC.